One and the same sample provided the 32 T cell receptor beta chains below, sequenced in a study of cytomegalovirus exposure and HLA in healthy donors. The PCR contained 60 Vbeta and 13 Jbeta primers. The data were produced by immunoSEQ multiplex PCR, yet TCRdb's version contains in-frame clones alone and is incomplete. The data contain 68,000 or so clones, approximately 80% of them singletons. Sequences were obtained from PBMCs. These receptors originate from a human donor in good health.

This clone appeared a single time. This chain joins TRBV11-3 and TRBJ2-7; no firm D call. Germline CDR1 SGHNT, CDR2 YENEEA. V was pared by 0 bases and J by 0 bases, with 6 bases between. This CDR3 region has 14 residues. The CDR3 region is CASSLDGPSYEQYF. In nucleotides, the CDR3 is TGTGCCAGCAGCTTAGATGGCCCCTCCTACGAGCAGTACTTC.

This clone has only one observation. This chain links TRBV6-4 with TRBJ2-1, with D perhaps matching TRBD2 (6 bases). The CDR3 runs to 13 residues. V lost 4 bases and J 5 bases, leaving 9 bases between the germline ends. Germline CDR1 and CDR2: MRHNA and SNTAGT. This CDR3 reads CASSGDSNNEQFF. In nucleotides, the CDR3 is TGTGCCAGCAGTGGGGACTCGAACAATGAGCAGTTCTTC.

V is TRBV15 and J is TRBJ1-4, with 7 bases that match TRBD1. V trimming: 9 bases; J trimming: 7 bases; junction bases outside the gene matches: 11. The germline V gene encodes CDR1 LNHNV and CDR2 YYDKDF (reference sequence). The CDR3 spans 14 residues. This CDR3 reads CATSRDRVTEKLFF. In nucleotides, the CDR3 is TGTGCCACTTCCCGCGACAGGGTAACTGAAAAACTGTTTTTT.

The chain combines TRBV18 with TRBJ2-3; possible D gene TRBD2, 6 bases. Germline V gene data show CDR1 as KGHSH and CDR2 as LQKENI. V lost 1 base and J lost 6, with 17 bases in between. CDR3 length: 16 residues. In DNA, the CDR3 is TGTGCCAGCTCACCACTCCCCCCGACTAGTCGTGATACGCAGTATTTT. This encodes CASSPLPPTSRDTQYF.

This chain joins TRBV7-9 and TRBJ2-3; 10 positions agree with TRBD1. Germline CDR1 and CDR2: SEHNR and FQNEAQ (reference sequence). This CDR3 contains 16 residues. V gave up 6 bases and J gave up 0 bases; unmatched junction bases: 6. The DNA of the CDR3 is TGTGCCAGCAGGGACAGACAGGGGGCTAGCACAGATACGCAGTATTTT. Translation: CASRDRQGASTDTQYF.

The genes are TRBV15 and TRBJ1-2; the match to TRBD1 covers 7 bases. The J segment lost 2 bases and the V segment lost 1 base, leaving 10 bases of the junction unmatched. This CDR3 contains 17 residues. Germline CDR1 LNHNV, CDR2 YYDKDF (reference sequence). Here the CDR3 reads CATSRGTGSSANYGYTF. Here the CDR3 DNA reads TGTGCCACCAGCAGAGGGACAGGCTCTTCTGCCAACTATGGCTACACCTTC.

Concerning this clone: Germline is not matched at one junction end, which may reflect a read error. J is TRBJ1-1 and V is TRBV19; the match to TRBD1 covers 8 bases. Germline V gene data show CDR1 as LNHDA and CDR2 as SQIVND (reference sequence). The CDR3 covers 14 residues. CDR3 nucleotides: TGTGCCAGTAGTAGGGGACAGGTGAACCCTGAAGCTTTCTTT. Its protein product is CASSRGQVNPEAFF.

This chain links TRBV29-1 with TRBJ1-5; D may be TRBD1 (5 bases). The CDR3 length is 12 residues. Germline V gene data show CDR1 as SQVTM and CDR2 as ANQGSEA. Deletions cut 6 bases from V and 1 base from J, with 7 bases between. Here the CDR3 DNA reads TGCAGCGTGGGGGGAAGCAATCAGCCCCAGCATTTT. The encoded protein is CSVGGSNQPQHF. The full variable domain, rest sourced from reference TRBV29-1 and TRBJ1-5, is SAVISQKPSRDICQRGTSLTIQCQVDSQVTMMFWYRQQPGQSLTLIATANQGSEATYESGFVIDKFPISRPNLTFSTLTVSNMSPEDSSIYLCSVGGSNQPQHFGDGTRLSIL.

The chain joins TRBV5-4 to TRBJ2-5, with TRBD1 identical over 9 bases. V shed 4 bases and J 4 bases; nucleotides not matched to a gene: 8. This CDR3 is built from 15 residues. Germline CDR1 is SGHNT and CDR2 is YYREEE (reference sequence). The CDR3 DNA reads as TGTGCCAGCAGCAGCGGACAGGGGAGGGGAGAGACCCAGTACTTC. It specifies CASSSGQGRGETQYF.

This chain uses TRBV27 with TRBJ2-5, with D possibly matching TRBD2 (6 bases). Trimming took 6 bases from V and 7 from J, leaving 9 bases between them. Looked up from germline, CDR1 is MNHEY and CDR2 is SMNVEV (reference sequence). CDR3 length equals 11 residues. In DNA, the CDR3 is TGTGCCAGCAGACTCGGGGGGACCCAGTACTTC. As protein: CASRLGGTQYF.

V is TRBV14 and J is TRBJ1-6, with 9 bases matching TRBD1. Germline V gene sequence: CDR1 SGHDN, CDR2 FVKESK. This CDR3 region has 15 residues. After removal of 3 bases from V and 7 bases from J, the junction contained 4 bases not matched to a gene. This chain's CDR3 is CASSHRTGVNSPLHF. CDR3 sequence (DNA): TGTGCCAGCAGCCACCGGACAGGGGTAAATTCACCCCTCCACTTT. The entire variable domain, with the rest obtained from reference TRBV14 and TRBJ1-6, is as follows: EAGVTQFPSHSVIEKGQTVTLRCDPISGHDNLYWYRRVMGKEIKFLLHFVKESKQDESGMPNNRFLAERTGGTYSTLKVQPAELEDSGVYFCASSHRTGVNSPLHFGNGTRLTVT.

This chain joins TRBV4-1 and TRBJ1-1; no definite D call. V was trimmed by 1 base and J by 11 bases, leaving 14 bases between them. The CDR3 runs 13 residues. CDR1 and CDR2 (germline): MGHRA, YSYEKL. This CDR3 reads CASSQGDQTRAFF. CDR3 in DNA: TGCGCCAGCAGCCAAGGCGACCAAACGAGGGCTTTCTTT.

The chain joins TRBV29-1 to TRBJ1-1; D is possibly TRBD1 (5 bases). Trimming left V 3 bases short and J 5 bases short, with 13 bases between. The CDR3 spans 13 residues. Germline V gene lookup returns CDR1 SQVTM and CDR2 ANQGSEA. For the CDR3, the DNA is TGCAGCGTTGATTGGAGGGGACGAACTGAAGCTTTCTTT. Protein: CSVDWRGRTEAFF.

The chain carries TRBV15 and TRBJ2-5; D gene uncertain. Trimming removed 0 bases from V and 4 bases from J, with 18 bases in between. Germline V CDR1 and CDR2: LNHNV, YYDKDF (reference sequence). This CDR3 spans 17 amino acids. Written as DNA, the CDR3 is TGTGCCACCAGCAGAGATCTTCGCCTAACTTCCCCAGAGACCCAGTACTTC. Its protein product is CATSRDLRLTSPETQYF.

The chain combines TRBV9 with TRBJ1-1; D perhaps matches TRBD1 (6 bases). Trimming removed 2 bases at V and 1 base at J, with 9 bases between. The CDR3 runs 14 residues. Germline V lookup: CDR1 SGDLS, CDR2 YYNGEE. The CDR3 sequence is CASSVTGSNTEAFF. The CDR3 bases are TGTGCCAGCAGCGTGACAGGATCGAACACTGAAGCTTTCTTT.

Only a few counts were recorded for this clone. The chain joins TRBV6-5 to TRBJ1-1, with 8 bases matching TRBD1. Per germline, CDR1 MNHEY and CDR2 SVGAGI. CDR3 length equals 12 residues. With V trimmed by 11 bases and J by 4 bases, 6 bases remained unmatched. In nucleotides, the CDR3 is TGTGCCGTACGGACAGGGTCCACTGAAGCTTTCTTT. As protein: CAVRTGSTEAFF.

This clone was observed a few times. The junction differs from germline at one of its ends, possibly a read error. The CDR3 DNA follows: TGTGCTAGCAGTCCCGGGACAGGGTCCTACGAGCAGTACTTC. Protein product: CASSPGTGSYEQYF. The chain links TRBV7-7 to TRBJ2-7, with 9 bases lining up with TRBD1. Per the germline V gene, CDR1 is SSHAT and CDR2 is FNYEAQ (reference sequence). This CDR3 contains 14 residues.

The chain recombines TRBV19 with TRBJ2-7, with TRBD1 identical over 8 bases. Germline CDR1 LNHDA, CDR2 SQIVND (reference sequence). The CDR3 consists of 15 residues. With 1 base clipped from V and 3 bases from J, the junction kept 5 bases outside the gene matches. The CDR3: CASSIVAGGYYEQYF. In DNA, the CDR3 is TGTGCCAGTAGTATAGTCGCAGGGGGCTACTACGAGCAGTACTTC.

The chain links TRBV5-4 to TRBJ2-3; 8 bases are a match to TRBD2. V gave up 2 bases and J gave up 1 base; unmatched junction bases: 6. CDR3 length: 16 amino acids. CDR1 SGHNT and CDR2 YYREEE come from the germline V gene (reference sequence). CDR3 protein: CASSFPREGRTDTQYF. In DNA, the CDR3 is TGTGCCAGCAGCTTCCCTCGGGAGGGACGCACAGATACGCAGTATTTT.

In this sample, this clone turned up once. The genes are TRBV25-1 and TRBJ1-1; 8 nucleotides line up with TRBD1. V dropped 6 bases and J dropped 5; count of bases not matched to a gene: 8. The CDR3 consists of 14 residues. Germline CDR1 MGHDK, CDR2 SYGVNS. The CDR3 protein is CASRRQGILTEAFF. The CDR3 nucleotides read TGTGCCAGCAGGAGACAGGGGATATTAACTGAAGCTTTCTTT.

The V call is TRBV7-9, the J call TRBJ1-5; 9 bases align to TRBD1. Germline V lookup: CDR1 SEHNR, CDR2 FQNEAQ (reference sequence). The CDR3 sequence is 18 residues long. Germline trimming cut 5 bases from V and 4 bases from J; bases unmatched to any gene: 15. CDR3 sequence reads: CASSPGGTGRKDNQPQHF. The DNA for the CDR3 is TGTGCCAGCAGCCCGGGGGGGACAGGGCGAAAGGATAATCAGCCCCAGCATTTT.

About this clone: The germline gene is not matched at one end of the junction; a read error may be the cause. The chain uses TRBV29-1 and TRBJ1-2; D is possibly TRBD1 (5 bases). Germline V gene lookup returns CDR1 SQVTM and CDR2 ANQGSEA. This CDR3 is 16 amino acids long. The CDR3, as DNA: TGCAGCGTATCCCCCCATCCAACCGGGACTAACTATGGCTACCCCTTC. This sequence encodes CSVSPHPTGTNYGYPF. The full variable domain, with the rest looked up from reference TRBV29-1 and TRBJ1-2, is SAVISQKPSRDICQRGTSLTIQCQVDSQVTMMFWYRQQPGQSLTLIATANQGSEATYESGFVIDKFPISRPNLTFSTLTVSNMSPEDSSIYLCSVSPHPTGTNYGYPFGSGTRLTVV.

The chain carries TRBV4-3 and TRBJ1-2, with a tentative D call TRBD1 (5 bases). Germline CDR1 and CDR2: LGHNA and YSLEER. The CDR3 consists of 14 residues. Between the trimmed V and J ends, which lost 0 bases and 8 bases, there was a span of 13 bases. The CDR3 spells CASSQDGRGGGYTF. The CDR3 nucleotides are TGCGCCAGCAGCCAAGATGGTAGGGGAGGCGGCTACACCTTC.

The rearrangement joins TRBV6-6 to TRBJ1-2, with 7 positions matching TRBD1. CDR3 size: 15 residues. Losses at the gene ends were 7 bases for V and 4 bases for J; bases not matched to a gene: 12. CDR1 and CDR2 from the germline V gene are MNHNY and SVGAGI (reference sequence). CDR3 sequence (DNA): TGTGCCAGCACCCAGGGGGACCGAAGCGGCTATGGCTACACCTTC. Protein: CASTQGDRSGYGYTF.

The rearrangement joins TRBV19 to TRBJ2-1; D is perhaps TRBD1 (5 bases). Germline lookup yields CDR1 LNHDA and CDR2 SQIVND (reference sequence). V lost 0 bases and J lost 7, with 13 bases in between. CDR3 length equals 15 residues. The CDR3 reads CASSIDLRGENEQFF. For the CDR3, the DNA is TGTGCCAGTAGTATAGACTTAAGGGGTGAGAATGAGCAGTTCTTC.

This chain joins TRBV7-2 and TRBJ1-1; no reliable D call. CDR3 length: 15 residues. Germline CDR1 and CDR2: SGHTA and FQGNSA. The V end was cut by 5 bases, the J end by 2 bases, with 15 bases between. The CDR3 sequence is CASSINGGSNTEAFF. The CDR3, as DNA: TGTGCCAGCAGCATCAACGGCGGGAGTAACACTGAAGCTTTCTTT. Full variable domain (outside the CDR3, taken from reference TRBV7-2 and TRBJ1-1): GAGVSQSPSNKVTEKGKDVELRCDPISGHTALYWYRQSLGQGLEFLIYFQGNSAPDKSGLPSDRFSAERTGGSVSTLTIQRTQQEDSAVYLCASSINGGSNTEAFFGQGTRLTVV.

The J gene is TRBJ1-1, the V gene TRBV2; perhaps TRBD1 as D (5 bases). V was pared by 6 bases and J by 0 bases, with 23 bases between. Germline V gene data show CDR1 as SNHLY and CDR2 as FYNNEI. The CDR3 sequence is 18 residues long. The CDR3 sequence: CASSPWIWGEHMNTEAFF. Written as DNA, the CDR3 is TGTGCCAGCAGCCCGTGGATATGGGGGGAACATATGAACACTGAAGCTTTCTTT.

This rearrangement joins TRBV5-1 to TRBJ2-3; TRBD2 is a possible D gene (6 bases). CDR1 and CDR2 from the germline V gene are SGHRS and YFSETQ. The V end was cut by 3 bases, the J end by 2 bases, with 13 bases between. The CDR3 runs 15 residues. For the CDR3, the DNA is TGCGCCAGCAGCTCGAGCGGGCCTGCCACAGATACGCAGTATTTT. Encoded protein: CASSSSGPATDTQYF. The full variable domain, with the rest looked up from reference TRBV5-1 and TRBJ2-3, is KAGVTQTPRYLIKTRGQQVTLSCSPISGHRSVSWYQQTPGQGLQFLFEYFSETQRNKGNFPGRFSGRQFSNSRSEMNVSTLELGDSALYLCASSSSGPATDTQYFGPGTRLTVL.

The chain combines TRBV5-6 with TRBJ2-1; a weak D match, TRBD2 (6 bases). Germline V gene sequence: CDR1 SGHDT, CDR2 YYEEEE. Trimming stripped 10 bases from V and 4 bases from J, with 15 bases between. The CDR3 contains 13 residues. CDR3 coding DNA: TGTGCCGCCGGGCGGGACGTATACAATGAGCAGTTCTTC. This sequence encodes CAAGRDVYNEQFF.

V gene TRBV10-3 combines with J gene TRBJ1-4; TRBD1 matches 9 bases. Germline CDR1 is ENHRY and CDR2 is SYGVKD. V was pared by 4 bases and J by 1 base, with 7 bases of the junction left unmatched. The CDR3 totals 17 residues. CDR3 DNA: TGTGCCATCAGTGTAGGGGGACAGGGCGAAACTAATGAAAAACTGTTTTTT. Its protein product is CAISVGGQGETNEKLFF.

This chain uses TRBV5-1 with TRBJ2-3, with TRBD1 as a possible D gene (6 bases). Trimming stripped 3 bases from V and 1 base from J, with 9 bases between. Looked up from germline, CDR1 is SGHRS and CDR2 is YFSETQ. The CDR3 totals 14 residues. CDR3 in amino acids: CASSSEGGTDTQYF. For the CDR3, the DNA is TGCGCCAGCAGCTCTGAGGGGGGCACAGATACGCAGTATTTT.

The rearrangement uses TRBV2 and TRBJ2-7, with TRBD2 matching over 7 bases. Trimming at V came to 3 bases and at J to 7 bases, leaving 3 bases not matched to a gene. Germline V gives CDR1 SNHLY, CDR2 FYNNEI. The CDR3 is 12 amino acids. In nucleotides, the CDR3 is TGTGCCAGCAGTGAGCAGGGAGGGGAGCAGTACTTC. Its protein is CASSEQGGEQYF.